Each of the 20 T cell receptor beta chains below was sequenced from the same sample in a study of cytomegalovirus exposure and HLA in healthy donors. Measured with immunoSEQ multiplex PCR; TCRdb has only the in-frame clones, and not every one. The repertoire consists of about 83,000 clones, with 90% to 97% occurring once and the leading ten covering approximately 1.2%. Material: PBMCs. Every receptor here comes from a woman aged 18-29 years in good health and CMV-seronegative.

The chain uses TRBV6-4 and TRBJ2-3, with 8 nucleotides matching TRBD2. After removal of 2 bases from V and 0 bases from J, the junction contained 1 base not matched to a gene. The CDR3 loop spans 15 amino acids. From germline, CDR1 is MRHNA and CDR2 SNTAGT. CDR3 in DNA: TGTGCCAGCAGTGACCTAGCGGGTAGCACAGATACGCAGTATTTT. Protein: CASSDLAGSTDTQYF.

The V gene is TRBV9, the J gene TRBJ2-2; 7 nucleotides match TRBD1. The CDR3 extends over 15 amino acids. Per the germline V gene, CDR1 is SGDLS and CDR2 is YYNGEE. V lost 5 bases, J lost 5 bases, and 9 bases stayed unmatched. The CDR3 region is CASRPWDSLTGELFF. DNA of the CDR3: TGTGCCAGCAGGCCCTGGGACAGCCTTACCGGGGAGCTGTTTTTT.

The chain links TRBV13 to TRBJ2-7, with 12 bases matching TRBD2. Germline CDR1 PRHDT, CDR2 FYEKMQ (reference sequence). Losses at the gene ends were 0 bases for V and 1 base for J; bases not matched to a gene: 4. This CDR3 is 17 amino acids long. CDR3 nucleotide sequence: TGTGCCAGCAGCTTAGGGACCGGACTAGCGGGATCCTACGAGCAGTACTTC. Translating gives CASSLGTGLAGSYEQYF.

The chain's CDR3 is CSVNTGFNEKLFF. The CDR3 region has the DNA TGCAGCGTGAATACGGGGTTTAATGAAAAACTGTTTTTT. This chain connects TRBV29-1 to TRBJ1-4, with D uncertain. Trimming stripped 6 bases from V and 4 bases from J, with 12 bases between. Germline V gene lookup returns CDR1 SQVTM and CDR2 ANQGSEA. The length of the CDR3 is 13 residues.

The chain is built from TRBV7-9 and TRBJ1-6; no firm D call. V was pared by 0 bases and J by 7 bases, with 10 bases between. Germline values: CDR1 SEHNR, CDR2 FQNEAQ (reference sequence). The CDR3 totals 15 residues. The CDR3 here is CASSLALAENSPLHF. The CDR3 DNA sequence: TGTGCCAGCAGCTTAGCGCTGGCAGAAAATTCACCCCTCCACTTT. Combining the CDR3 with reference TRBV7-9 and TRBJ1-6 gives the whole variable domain DTGVSQNPRHKITKRGQNVTFRCDPISEHNRLYWYRQTLGQGPEFLTYFQNEAQLEKSRLLSDRFSAERPKGSFSTLEIQRTEQGDSAMYLCASSLALAENSPLHFGNGTRLTVT.

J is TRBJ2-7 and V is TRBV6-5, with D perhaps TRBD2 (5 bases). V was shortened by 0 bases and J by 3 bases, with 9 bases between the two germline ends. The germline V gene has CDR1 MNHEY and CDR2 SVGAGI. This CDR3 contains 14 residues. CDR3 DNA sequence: TGTGCCAGCAGTTACTCGTCAGGACTCTACGAGCAGTACTTC. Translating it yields CASSYSSGLYEQYF.

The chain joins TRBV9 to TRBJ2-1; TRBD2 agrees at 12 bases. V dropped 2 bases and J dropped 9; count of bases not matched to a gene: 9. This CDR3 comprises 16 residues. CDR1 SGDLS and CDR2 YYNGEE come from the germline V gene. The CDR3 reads CASSVTSGRRDGEQFF. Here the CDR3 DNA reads TGTGCCAGCAGCGTCACTAGCGGGAGGAGGGATGGTGAGCAGTTCTTC.

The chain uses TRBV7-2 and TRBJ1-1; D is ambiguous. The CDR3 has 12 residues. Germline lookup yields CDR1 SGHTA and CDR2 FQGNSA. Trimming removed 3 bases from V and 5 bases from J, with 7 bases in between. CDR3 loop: CASSFSRTEAFF. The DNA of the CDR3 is TGTGCCAGCAGCTTTAGTCGTACTGAAGCTTTCTTT.

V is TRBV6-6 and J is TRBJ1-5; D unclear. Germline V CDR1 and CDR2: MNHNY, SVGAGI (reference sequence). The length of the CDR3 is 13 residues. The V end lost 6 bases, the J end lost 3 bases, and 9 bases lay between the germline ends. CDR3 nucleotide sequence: TGTGCCAGCAGCCCAGGTAACAATCAGCCCCAGCATTTT. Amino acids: CASSPGNNQPQHF.

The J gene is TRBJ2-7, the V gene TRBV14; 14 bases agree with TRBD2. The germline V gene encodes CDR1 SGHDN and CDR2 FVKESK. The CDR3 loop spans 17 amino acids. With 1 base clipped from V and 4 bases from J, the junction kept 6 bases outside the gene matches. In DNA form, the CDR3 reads TGTGCCAGCAGCCAAGCCGGGACTAGCGGGAGTGGATACGAGCAGTACTTC. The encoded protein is CASSQAGTSGSGYEQYF. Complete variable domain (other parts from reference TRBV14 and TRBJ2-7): EAGVTQFPSHSVIEKGQTVTLRCDPISGHDNLYWYRRVMGKEIKFLLHFVKESKQDESGMPNNRFLAERTGGTYSTLKVQPAELEDSGVYFCASSQAGTSGSGYEQYFGPGTRLTVT.

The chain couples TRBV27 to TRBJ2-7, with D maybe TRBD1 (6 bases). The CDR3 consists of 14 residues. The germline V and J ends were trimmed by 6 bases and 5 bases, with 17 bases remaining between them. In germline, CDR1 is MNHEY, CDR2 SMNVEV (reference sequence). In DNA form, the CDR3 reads TGTGCCAGCAGCATAAGGGGGTACAAAGACGAGCAGTACTTC. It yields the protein CASSIRGYKDEQYF.

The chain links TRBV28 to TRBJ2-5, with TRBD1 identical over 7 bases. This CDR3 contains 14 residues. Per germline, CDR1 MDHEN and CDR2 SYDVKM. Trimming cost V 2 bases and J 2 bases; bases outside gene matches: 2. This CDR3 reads CASSLGTAQETQYF. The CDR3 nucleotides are TGTGCCAGCAGTTTAGGGACAGCTCAAGAGACCCAGTACTTC.

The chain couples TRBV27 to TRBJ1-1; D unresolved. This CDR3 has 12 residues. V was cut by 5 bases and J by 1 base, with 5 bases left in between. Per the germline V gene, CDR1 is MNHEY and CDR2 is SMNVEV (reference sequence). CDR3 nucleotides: TGTGCCAGCAGTACAGAGAACACTGAAGCTTTCTTT. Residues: CASSTENTEAFF.

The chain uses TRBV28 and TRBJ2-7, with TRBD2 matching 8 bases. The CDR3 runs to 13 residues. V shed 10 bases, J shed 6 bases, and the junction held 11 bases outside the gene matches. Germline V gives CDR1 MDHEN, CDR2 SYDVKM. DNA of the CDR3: TGTGCCACTCGGGGGACTAGAAACGGCGAGCAGTACTTC. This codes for CATRGTRNGEQYF.

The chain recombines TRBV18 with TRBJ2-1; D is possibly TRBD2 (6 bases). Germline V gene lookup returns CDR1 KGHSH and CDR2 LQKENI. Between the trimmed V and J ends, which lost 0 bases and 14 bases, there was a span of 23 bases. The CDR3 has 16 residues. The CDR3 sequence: CASSPPAPGQAGGEFF. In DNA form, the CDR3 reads TGTGCCAGCTCACCACCGGCCCCGGGTCAGGCCGGGGGTGAGTTCTTC.

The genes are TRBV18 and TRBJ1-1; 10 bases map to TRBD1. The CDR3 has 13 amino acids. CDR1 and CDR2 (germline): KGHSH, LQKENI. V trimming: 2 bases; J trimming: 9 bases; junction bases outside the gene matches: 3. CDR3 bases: TGTGCCAGCTCACCAGGGACAGGGGCCCAAGCTTTCTTT. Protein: CASSPGTGAQAFF.

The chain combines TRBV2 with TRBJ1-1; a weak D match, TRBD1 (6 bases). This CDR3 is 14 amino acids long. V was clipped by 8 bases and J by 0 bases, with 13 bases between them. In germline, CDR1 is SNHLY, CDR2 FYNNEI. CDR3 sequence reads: CASLETGMNTEAFF. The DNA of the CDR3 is TGTGCCAGCCTAGAGACAGGAATGAACACTGAAGCTTTCTTT.

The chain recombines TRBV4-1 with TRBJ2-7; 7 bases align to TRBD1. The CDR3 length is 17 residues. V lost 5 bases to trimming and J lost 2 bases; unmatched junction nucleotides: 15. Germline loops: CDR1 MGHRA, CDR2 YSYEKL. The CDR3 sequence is CASSGDRDGILPYEQYF. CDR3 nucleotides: TGCGCCAGCAGCGGCGACAGGGATGGAATTCTCCCCTACGAGCAGTACTTC.

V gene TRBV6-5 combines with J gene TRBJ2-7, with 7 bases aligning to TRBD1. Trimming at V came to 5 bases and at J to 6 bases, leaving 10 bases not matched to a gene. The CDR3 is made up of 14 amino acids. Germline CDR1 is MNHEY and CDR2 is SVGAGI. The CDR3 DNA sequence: TGTGCCAGCAGTCAGGCAGGGGGTAGGGGCGAGCAGTACTTC. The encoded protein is CASSQAGGRGEQYF.

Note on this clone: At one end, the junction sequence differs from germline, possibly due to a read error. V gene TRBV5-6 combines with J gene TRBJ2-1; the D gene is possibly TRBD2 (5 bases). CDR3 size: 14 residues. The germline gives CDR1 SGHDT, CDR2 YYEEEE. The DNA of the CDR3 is TGTGCCAGCAGTTTGGAGAGACTACTCAATGAGCAGTTCTTC. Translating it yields CASSLERLLNEQFF.